This T cell receptor (beta chain) is drawn from a study of CD8 T cells in Susac syndrome. RNA totalling roughly 0.45 to 1 ug underwent reverse transcription with random hexamers. TCRdb re-derived calls from the immunoSEQ multiplex PCR reads in MiXCR, one entry per CDR3 protein. This table has 120,000 to 150,000 distinct CDR3 sequences, approximately 94% appearing once. V gave up 6 bases and J gave up 0 bases, with 17 bases separating them. This CDR3 comprises 16 residues. The germline gives CDR1 SGDLS, CDR2 YYNGEE. TEMRA cells were enriched by FACS, and CD4+ and CD8+ T cells were negatively isolated. The chain carries TRBV9 and TRBJ2-3; D possibly corresponds to TRBD1 (7 bases). The source material was CD4+ T cells from PBMCs. The TCR sequence derives from a human donor with Susac syndrome. The CDR3 reads CASTRGDTRSTDTQYF. For the CDR3, the DNA is TGTGCCAGCACCAGGGGGGACACTAGAAGCACAGATACGCAGTATTTT.